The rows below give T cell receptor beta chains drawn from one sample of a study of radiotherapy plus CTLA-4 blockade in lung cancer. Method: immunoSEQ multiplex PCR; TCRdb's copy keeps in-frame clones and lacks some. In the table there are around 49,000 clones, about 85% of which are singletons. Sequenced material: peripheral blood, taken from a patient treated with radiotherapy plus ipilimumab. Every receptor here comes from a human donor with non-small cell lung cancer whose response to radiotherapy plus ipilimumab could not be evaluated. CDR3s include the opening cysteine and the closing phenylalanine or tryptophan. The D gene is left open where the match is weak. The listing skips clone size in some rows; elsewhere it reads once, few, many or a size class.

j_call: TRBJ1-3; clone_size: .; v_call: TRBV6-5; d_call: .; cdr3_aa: CASSYSHTDTGNTIYF; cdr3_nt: TGTGCCAGCAGTTACTCTCACACAGACACTGGAAACACCATATATTTT
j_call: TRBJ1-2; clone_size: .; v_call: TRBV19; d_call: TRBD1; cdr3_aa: CASTERRGLGYTF; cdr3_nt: TGTGCCAGTACTGAGCGAAGGGGGCTCGGCTACACCTTC
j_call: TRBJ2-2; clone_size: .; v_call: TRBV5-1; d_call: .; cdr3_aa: CASSLVPGQELFF; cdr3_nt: TGCGCCAGCAGCTTGGTTCCAGGCCAGGAGCTGTTTTTT
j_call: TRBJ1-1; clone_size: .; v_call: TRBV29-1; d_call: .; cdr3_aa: CSIRKGVTEAFF; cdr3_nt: TGCAGCATTCGAAAGGGGGTAACTGAAGCTTTCTTT
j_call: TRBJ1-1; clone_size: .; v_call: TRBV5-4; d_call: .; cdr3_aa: CASSRDKLNTEAFF; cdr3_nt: TGTGCCAGCAGTCGGGACAAATTGAACACTGAAGCTTTCTTT
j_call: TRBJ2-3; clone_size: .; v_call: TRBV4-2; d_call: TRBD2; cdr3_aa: CASSQVSQRETDTQYF; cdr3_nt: TGTGCCAGCAGCCAAGTGTCCCAGCGGGAGACAGATACGCAGTATTTT
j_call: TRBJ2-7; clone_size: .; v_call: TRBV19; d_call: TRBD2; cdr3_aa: CATGGAYEQYF; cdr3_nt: TGTGCCACCGGGGGGGCCTACGAGCAGTACTTC
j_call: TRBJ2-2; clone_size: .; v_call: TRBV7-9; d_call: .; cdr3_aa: CASSADSRDGELFF; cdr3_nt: TGTGCCAGCAGCGCAGACAGCCGCGACGGGGAGCTGTTTTTT
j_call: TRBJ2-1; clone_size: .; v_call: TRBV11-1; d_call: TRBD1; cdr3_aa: CASSPWDRGPGDEQFF; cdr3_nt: TGTGCCAGCAGTCCATGGGACAGGGGCCCTGGTGATGAGCAGTTCTTC
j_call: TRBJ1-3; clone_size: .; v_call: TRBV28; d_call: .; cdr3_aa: CASSRTALQGSGNTIYF; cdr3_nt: TGTGCCAGCAGTAGAACCGCACTACAGGGCTCTGGAAACACCATATATTTT
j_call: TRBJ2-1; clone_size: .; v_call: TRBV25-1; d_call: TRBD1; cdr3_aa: CASMGQSNNEQFF; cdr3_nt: TGTGCCAGCATGGGACAGTCCAACAATGAGCAGTTCTTC
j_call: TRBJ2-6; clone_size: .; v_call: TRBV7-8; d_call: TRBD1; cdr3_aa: CASRTDRGYSGANVLTF; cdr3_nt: TGTGCCAGCAGGACGGACAGGGGTTACTCTGGGGCCAACGTCCTGACTTTC
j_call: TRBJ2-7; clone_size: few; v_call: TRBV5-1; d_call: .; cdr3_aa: CASSSYPGTYEQYF; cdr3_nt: TGCGCCAGCAGCTCATACCCAGGGACTTACGAGCAGTACTTC
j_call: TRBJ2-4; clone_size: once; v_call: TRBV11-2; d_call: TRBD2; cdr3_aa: CASSPRISLAAHLENIQYF; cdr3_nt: TGTGCCAGCAGCCCCCGTATCTCACTAGCGGCACACCTGGAAAACATTCAGTACTTC
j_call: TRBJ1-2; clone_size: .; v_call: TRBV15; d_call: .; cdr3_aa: CATSNPPEGTGGYTF; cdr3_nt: TGTGCCACCAGCAATCCCCCGGAGGGTACGGGTGGCTACACCTTC
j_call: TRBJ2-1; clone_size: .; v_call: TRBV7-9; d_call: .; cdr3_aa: CAIAEDSYNEQFF; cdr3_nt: TGTGCCATAGCGGAGGACTCCTACAATGAGCAGTTCTTC
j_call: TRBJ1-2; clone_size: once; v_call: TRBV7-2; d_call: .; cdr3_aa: CASTIQGPGYTF; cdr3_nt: TGTGCCAGCACTATACAGGGTCCTGGCTACACCTTC
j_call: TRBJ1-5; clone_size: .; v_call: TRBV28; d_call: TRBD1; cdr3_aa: CASSLMNRGRQPQHF; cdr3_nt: TGTGCCAGCAGTTTAATGAACAGGGGCAGACAGCCCCAGCATTTT
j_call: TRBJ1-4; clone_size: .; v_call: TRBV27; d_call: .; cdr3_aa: CASSPTDMPNEKLFF; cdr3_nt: TGTGCCAGCAGTCCTACGGACATGCCTAATGAAAAACTGTTTTTT
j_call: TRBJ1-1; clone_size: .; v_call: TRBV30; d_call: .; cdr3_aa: CAGGRRGTEAFF; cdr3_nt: TGTGCCGGAGGACGGCGGGGCACTGAAGCTTTCTTT
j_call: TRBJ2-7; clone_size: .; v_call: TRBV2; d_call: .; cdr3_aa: CASGLATEQYF; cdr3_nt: TGTGCCAGCGGACTTGCGACCGAGCAGTACTTC
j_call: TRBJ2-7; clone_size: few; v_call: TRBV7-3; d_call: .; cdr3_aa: CASTDFYEQYF; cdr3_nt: TGTGCCAGCACCGACTTCTACGAGCAGTACTTC
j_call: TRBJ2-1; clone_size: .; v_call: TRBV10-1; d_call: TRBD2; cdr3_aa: CARPFRTSGNYEQFF; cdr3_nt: TGCGCCAGACCCTTCCGGACTAGCGGGAACTATGAGCAGTTCTTC
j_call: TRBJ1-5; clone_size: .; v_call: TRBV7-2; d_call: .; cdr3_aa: CASSFEGPRGHNQPQHF; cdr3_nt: TGTGCCAGCAGCTTTGAGGGGCCCAGGGGACACAATCAGCCCCAGCATTTT
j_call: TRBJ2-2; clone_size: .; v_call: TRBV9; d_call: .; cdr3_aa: CASSAQTGANTGELFF; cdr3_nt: TGTGCCAGCAGCGCCCAGACAGGCGCGAACACCGGGGAGCTGTTTTTT
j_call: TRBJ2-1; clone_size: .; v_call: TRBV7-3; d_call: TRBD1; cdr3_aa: CASSGQGYNEQFF; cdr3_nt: TGTGCCAGCAGTGGACAGGGGTACAATGAGCAGTTCTTC
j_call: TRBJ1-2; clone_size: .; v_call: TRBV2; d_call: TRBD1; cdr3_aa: CASSGLGPQGVYGYTF; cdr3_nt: TGTGCCAGCAGTGGACTGGGCCCACAGGGGGTCTATGGCTACACCTTC
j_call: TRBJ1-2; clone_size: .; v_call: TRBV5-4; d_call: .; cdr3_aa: CASSWGGKVYGYTF; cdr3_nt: TGTGCCAGCAGTTGGGGGGGCAAAGTCTATGGCTACACCTTC
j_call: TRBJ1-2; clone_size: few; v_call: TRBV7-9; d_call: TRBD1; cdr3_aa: CASSSVPGQGNYGYTF; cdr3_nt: TGTGCCAGCAGCTCGGTTCCGGGACAGGGGAACTATGGCTACACCTTC
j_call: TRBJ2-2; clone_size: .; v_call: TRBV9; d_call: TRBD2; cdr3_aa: CASSPDWTSWNTGELFF; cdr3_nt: TGTGCCAGCAGCCCCGATTGGACTAGCTGGAACACCGGGGAGCTGTTTTTT
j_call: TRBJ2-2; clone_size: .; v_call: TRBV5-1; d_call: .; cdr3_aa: CASSFIPGNTGELFF; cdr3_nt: TGCGCCAGCAGCTTTATACCGGGAAACACCGGGGAGCTGTTTTTT
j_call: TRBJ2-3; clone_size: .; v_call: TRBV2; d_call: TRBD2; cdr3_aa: CASSETSGSATDTQYF; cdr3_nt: TGTGCCAGCAGTGAGACTAGCGGGAGCGCAACAGATACGCAGTATTTT
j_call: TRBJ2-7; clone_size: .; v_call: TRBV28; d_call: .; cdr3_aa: CASMLGGSSYEQYF; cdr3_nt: TGTGCCAGCATGCTGGGGGGTAGCTCCTACGAGCAGTACTTC
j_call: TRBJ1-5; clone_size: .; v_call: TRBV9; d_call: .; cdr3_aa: CASSVGGVGQPQHF; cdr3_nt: TGTGCCAGCAGCGTAGGCGGGGTGGGGCAGCCCCAGCATTTT
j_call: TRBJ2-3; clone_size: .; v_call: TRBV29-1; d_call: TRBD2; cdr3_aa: CSVQRTSGSTDTQYF; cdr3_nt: TGCAGCGTCCAACGGACTAGCGGGAGTACAGATACGCAGTATTTT
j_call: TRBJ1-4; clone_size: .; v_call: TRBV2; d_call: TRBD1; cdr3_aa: CASRAQGASGEKLFF; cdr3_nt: TGTGCCAGCAGGGCACAGGGGGCCTCAGGGGAAAAACTGTTTTTT
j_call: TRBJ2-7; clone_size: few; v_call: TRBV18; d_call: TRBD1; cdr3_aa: CASSHDRGYEQYF; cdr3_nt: TGTGCCAGCTCCCATGACAGGGGCTACGAGCAGTACTTC
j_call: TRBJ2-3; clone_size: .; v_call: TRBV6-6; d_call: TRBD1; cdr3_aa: CASKRGQGPDTQYF; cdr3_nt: TGTGCCAGCAAACGAGGACAGGGCCCAGATACGCAGTATTTT
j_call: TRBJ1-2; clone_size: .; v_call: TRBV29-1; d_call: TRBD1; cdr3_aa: CSVEAGGYGYTF; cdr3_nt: TGCAGCGTTGAAGCAGGGGGCTATGGCTACACCTTC
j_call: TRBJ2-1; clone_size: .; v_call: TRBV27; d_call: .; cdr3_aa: CASALSGRNEQFF; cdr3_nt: TGTGCCAGCGCTCTCTCGGGGAGGAATGAGCAGTTCTTC
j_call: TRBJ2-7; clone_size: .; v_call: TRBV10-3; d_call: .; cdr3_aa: CAIKGTGSYEQYF; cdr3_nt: TGTGCCATCAAGGGGACTGGGTCCTACGAGCAGTACTTC
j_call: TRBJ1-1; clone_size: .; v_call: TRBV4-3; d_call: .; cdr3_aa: CASSQDRQGSTEAFF; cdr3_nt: TGCGCCAGCAGCCAAGATCGGCAGGGTTCGACTGAAGCTTTCTTT